Described below is a single T cell receptor beta chain sequence and its context. The entry originates in a study of CDR3 diversity in severe acne. This CDR3 has 13 amino acids. Germline V CDR1 and CDR2: DFQATT, SNEGSKA (reference sequence). Each CDR3 protein is one row after TCRdb ran MiXCR on the PCR reads. Among about 84,000 distinct CDR3 sequences listed, approximately 51% were seen once. The sequence came from a male donor in good health, without acne. The chain links TRBV20-1 to TRBJ2-3; TRBD1 agrees at 9 bases. Sequencing input: blood. The CDR3 coding sequence is TGCAGCTTAAGGGACAGGGATTCAGATACGCAGTATTTT. Protein: CSLRDRDSDTQYF.